This T cell receptor beta chain was identified in a study of beta chain features in type 1 diabetes. Study-level points and caveats: The question left open here concerned HLA type influencing TCRB rearrangement. TCRB CDR3 length was moderately but significantly reduced in all four CD4+ subsets of Type 1 diabetes patients. Patients and controls would share equally any PCR tilt toward shorter templates.

This CDR3 is built from 12 residues. Germline V gene sequence: CDR1 LNHDA, CDR2 SQIVND (reference sequence). V was trimmed by 5 bases and J by 5 bases, leaving 9 bases between them. Regarding this clone: Its specificity is not known.

The study reverse transcribed the entire isolated RNA, so it sequenced expressed TCRB transcripts. The protocol was immunoSEQ multiplex PCR, while the TCRdb copy is restricted to in-frame clones and leaves out a portion. The sample consists of around 200,000 clones, about an eighth of them appearing once. In total, each donor contributed a single heparinised blood draw that averaged approximately 0.12 L. Sequences were obtained from central memory CD4+ T cells from blood. This TCR came from a woman younger than 35 in good health. This chain connects TRBV19 to TRBJ1-1; D is unclear. The DNA of the CDR3 is TGTGCCAGTAGTCGTGAGTGGACTGAAGCTTTCTTT. It codes for CASSREWTEAFF.